This TCR beta chain was captured in a study of T cell responses to AZD1222 COVID-19 vaccine. TCRdb's copy holds only in-frame clones and misses some; the assay was immunoSEQ multiplex PCR. The sample yields about 60,000 clones, roughly 88% seen once. The TCR sequence derives from an adult in good health. The sequenced sample was peripheral blood, obtained on day 0 of AZD1222 vaccination.

The CDR3 DNA reads as TGTGCCAGCAGCTTGGGTAACACCGGGGAGCTGTTTTTT. It is translated as CASSLGNTGELFF. V usage is TRBV7-7 and J usage is TRBJ2-2; D not resolved. The ends were cut back, 3 bases at V and 2 bases at J, with 4 bases in the middle. The CDR3 contains 13 residues. Germline CDR1 SSHAT, CDR2 FNYEAQ (reference sequence).